The next 10 T cell receptor beta chains were all read from a single sample in a study of Ad26.COV2.S vaccination and SARS-CoV-2 variants. Treatment indicated: approximately 18 received Ad26.COV2.S at low or high dose, single or two shots; roughly 5 received placebo; per-sample allocation not given. Sampling was performed 63 days after the first vaccine or placebo injection. The repertoire was sequenced with immunoSEQ multiplex PCR; TCRdb's copy has only in-frame clones and lacks some. Altogether roughly 400,000 clones are present, less than 95% being singletons, with the ten largest covering about 4.4%. The sample in question was peripheral blood, obtained in a trial of Ad26.COV2.S vaccine versus placebo. The receptors stem from a person between 18 and 60 years old who received the Ad26.COV2.S COVID-19 vaccine or a placebo.

This clone has only a few counts. The chain has TRBV2 and TRBJ1-5; D ambiguous. This CDR3 has 13 residues. Between the trimmed V and J ends, which lost 3 bases and 7 bases, there was a span of 10 bases. Germline-derived CDR1 and CDR2 are SNHLY and FYNNEI. The CDR3: CASSERDRQPQHF. CDR3 nucleotides: TGTGCCAGCAGTGAGCGGGATCGGCAGCCCCAGCATTTT.

This clone appeared a single time. The CDR3 nucleotides read TGTGCCACCAGCAGAGATAGAGTCCGGTTGAACACTGAAGCTTTCTTT. This codes for CATSRDRVRLNTEAFF. The chain carries TRBV15 and TRBJ1-1; D uncertain. The germline V and J ends were trimmed by 0 bases and 0 bases, with 11 bases remaining between them. This CDR3 region has 16 residues. Per the germline V gene, CDR1 is LNHNV and CDR2 is YYDKDF (reference sequence). The entire variable domain, with the rest obtained from reference TRBV15 and TRBJ1-1, is as follows: DAMVIQNPRYQVTQFGKPVTLSCSQTLNHNVMYWYQQKSSQAPKLLFHYYDKDFNNEADTPDNFQSRRPNTSFCFLDIRSPGLGDTAMYLCATSRDRVRLNTEAFFGQGTRLTVV.

The chain combines TRBV5-1 with TRBJ2-7; D perhaps matches TRBD1 (6 bases). Between the trimmed V and J ends, which lost 4 bases and 0 bases, there was a span of 11 bases. The germline V gene encodes CDR1 SGHRS and CDR2 YFSETQ. CDR3 length: 14 residues. The CDR3 DNA reads as TGCGCCAGCAGCACCGGGACAACCTCCTACGAGCAGTACTTC. Amino acids: CASSTGTTSYEQYF.

This chain connects TRBV7-3 to TRBJ2-2; no clear D. CDR3 length: 13 residues. The germline V and J ends were trimmed by 2 bases and 3 bases, with 4 bases remaining between them. In germline, CDR1 is SGHTA, CDR2 FQGTGA. The CDR3 nucleotides are TGTGCCAGCAGCTTACAGGACACCGGGGAGCTGTTTTTT. This translates into CASSLQDTGELFF.

CDR3 loop: CASSLEREAVYEQYF. The CDR3 DNA reads as TGTGCCAGCAGTTTGGAAAGGGAGGCGGTTTACGAGCAGTACTTC. V and J are TRBV6-5 and TRBJ2-7; the D gene is possibly TRBD2 (6 bases). Germline V gene data show CDR1 as MNHEY and CDR2 as SVGAGI. This CDR3 has 15 amino acids. V gave up 4 bases and J gave up 4 bases, with 17 bases separating them.

The chain couples TRBV27 to TRBJ2-7; 8 nucleotides line up with TRBD1. CDR1 is MNHEY, CDR2 SMNVEV, per germline (reference sequence). After removal of 5 bases from V and 3 bases from J, the junction contained 12 bases not matched to a gene. There are 16 residues in the CDR3. For the CDR3, the DNA is TGTGCCAGCAGTACTAAATTCGGGACAGGTTACTACGAGCAGTACTTC. It specifies CASSTKFGTGYYEQYF.

V and J are TRBV5-1 and TRBJ2-6; D call uncertain. V lost 4 bases and J lost 2, with 10 bases in between. The CDR3 sequence is 15 residues long. Germline V gene sequence: CDR1 SGHRS, CDR2 YFSETQ. The CDR3: CASSPRMAGANVLTF. The CDR3 nucleotides are TGCGCCAGCAGCCCCCGGATGGCTGGGGCCAACGTCCTGACTTTC.

The genes are TRBV24-1 and TRBJ2-1; D call uncertain. Germline V gene data show CDR1 as KGHDR and CDR2 as SFDVKD. Between the trimmed V and J ends, which lost 4 bases and 3 bases, there was a span of 12 bases. CDR3 length: 15 residues. This CDR3 is CATSDPTSVYNEQFF. CDR3 DNA sequence: TGTGCCACCAGTGACCCGACAAGCGTCTACAATGAGCAGTTCTTC.

This clone showed up just once. The rearrangement joins TRBV6-5 to TRBJ2-3; 7 bases map to TRBD1. The length of the CDR3 is 14 residues. Germline CDR1 and CDR2: MNHEY and SVGAGI. Trimming cost V 5 bases and J 4 bases; bases outside gene matches: 6. The CDR3 DNA reads as TGTGCCAGCAGTAGGGGGCAATTTGCAGATACGCAGTATTTT. This sequence encodes CASSRGQFADTQYF.

This chain uses TRBV5-8 with TRBJ2-7; 8 bases line up with TRBD2. V trimming: 4 bases; J trimming: 5 bases; junction bases outside the gene matches: 11. Germline-derived CDR1 and CDR2 are SGHTS and YDEGEE. The CDR3 covers 15 residues. As DNA, the CDR3 is TGTGCCAGCAGCATTGGGACTAGAGTACTCAACGAGCAGTACTTC. Translation gives CASSIGTRVLNEQYF.